The rows below give T cell receptor beta chains drawn from one sample of a study of shared clonotypes between healthy human individuals. Some clones are missing from TCRdb's copy, which holds only in-frame ones; the method was immunoSEQ multiplex PCR. The data hold around 1.9 million clones, with 90% to 95% observed a single time. The specimen sequenced was naive CD8+ T cells from PBMCs. The receptors derive from a man younger than 35 in good health. Some clones in this sample may be carry-over from other donors' samples. The CDR3 runs from the conserved cysteine through the conserved F or W. A D gene is named only where the DNA matches it firmly. Only part of the rows carry a size: once, few, many, or a class if the clone is expanded.

>NA|TRBJ1-1|TRBV7-2|NA
TGTGCCAGCAGCCCCCAAGGGGGATTCGGGACTGAAGCTTTCTTT
CASSPQGGFGTEAFF
>NA|TRBJ2-7|TRBV6-5|NA
TGTGCCAGCAGTTACTCGAAGACTAGTGTAGGCTACGAGCAGTACTTC
CASSYSKTSVGYEQYF
>NA|TRBJ1-4|TRBV5-1|NA
TGCGCCAGCAGCCAGGGTATAGGGATTAATGAAAAACTGTTTTTT
CASSQGIGINEKLFF
>NA|TRBJ2-1|TRBV4-3|NA
TGCGCCAGCAGCCAAGAAACTATTAGGGGAATGCCCAATGAGCAGTTCTTC
CASSQETIRGMPNEQFF
>NA|TRBJ2-1|TRBV27|NA
TGTGCCAGCAGTTTATCTTCAGAAGCCTACAATGAGCAGTTCTTC
CASSLSSEAYNEQFF
>NA|TRBJ2-5|TRBV25-1|NA
TGTGCCAGCAGTGAATGGGAGCGGAACCAAGAGACCCAGTACTTC
CASSEWERNQETQYF
>NA|TRBJ1-1|TRBV7-2|NA
TGTGCCAGCAGCCCCCGTTCGTCTGAAGCTTTCTTT
CASSPRSSEAFF
>NA|TRBJ2-1|TRBV9|TRBD2
TGTGCCAGCAGCGTAGGTGATAGCGGGACCGTATTATACAATGAGCAGTTCTTC
CASSVGDSGTVLYNEQFF
>NA|TRBJ1-1|TRBV7-9|TRBD1
TGTGCCAGCAACCCCCGGGACAGCATGAACACTGAAGCTTTCTTT
CASNPRDSMNTEAFF
>NA|TRBJ2-2|TRBV6-5|TRBD1
TGTGCCAGTCGACAGGGGGTAGAAACCGGGGAGCTGTTTTTT
CASRQGVETGELFF
>NA|TRBJ2-7|TRBV27|NA
TGTGCCAGCGGCCCCCTCCCTTTCTCCAATAGGGTGGTGAGATGGGAGCAGTACTTC
CASGPLPFSNRVVRWEQYF
>NA|TRBJ1-1|TRBV5-1|TRBD1
TGCGCCAGCAGCTTGGAGGGACAGGGGGTCCCAGACACTGAAGCTTTCTTT
CASSLEGQGVPDTEAFF
>NA|TRBJ2-2|TRBV11-2|NA
TGTGCCAGCACTAATAGCGCGGACGGGGAGCTGTTTTTT
CASTNSADGELFF
>NA|TRBJ1-1|TRBV7-2|NA
TGTGCCAGCAGAGCCAGGAATTTGAACACTGAAGCTTTCTTT
CASRARNLNTEAFF
>NA|TRBJ1-1|TRBV15|NA
TGTGCCACCAGCAAGAGGGGGGAAGAAGCTTTCTTT
CATSKRGEEAFF
>NA|TRBJ2-1|TRBV7-9|TRBD1
TGTGCCAGCAGCTTAGACGTCGATGCAGGGGGAAATGAGCAGTTCTTC
CASSLDVDAGGNEQFF
>NA|TRBJ1-2|TRBV19|TRBD1
TGTGCCAGTAGTATTTCGCCCGGGACAGGGCCCTATGGCTACACCTTC
CASSISPGTGPYGYTF
>NA|TRBJ2-7|TRBV7-6|NA
TGTGCCAGCAGCTCAATTACAGCGTCCTACGAGCAGTACTTC
CASSSITASYEQYF
>NA|TRBJ2-5|TRBV4-1|NA
TGCGCCAGCAGCCAAACCCGGACGGTTCTCCAAGAGACCCAGTACTTC
CASSQTRTVLQETQYF
>NA|TRBJ2-5|TRBV27|NA
TGTGCCAGCGGTTTTTCGGCGGAGACCCAGTACTTC
CASGFSAETQYF
>NA|TRBJ2-7|TRBV28|NA
TGTGCCAGCAGTTTATTCCAGGCGATCGGCTACGAGCAGTACTTC
CASSLFQAIGYEQYF
>once|TRBJ1-1|TRBV27|NA
TGTGCCAGCTATATCGGGGCTGAAGCTTTCTTT
CASYIGAEAFF
>NA|TRBJ1-5|TRBV7-9|NA
TGTGCCAGCAGCTTAGGCAGCTTGGGGAAAAATGGCCGCGGGCAGCCCCAGCATTTT
CASSLGSLGKNGRGQPQHF
>NA|TRBJ2-1|TRBV9|TRBD2
TGTGCCAGCAGCGTCACTAGCGGGGGAGGGGATGAGCAGTTCTTC
CASSVTSGGGDEQFF
>NA|TRBJ2-1|TRBV7-9|NA
TGTGCCAGCAGCTTAGCGGCAGGGTTTATCAATGAGCAGTTCTTC
CASSLAAGFINEQFF
>NA|TRBJ2-1|TRBV27|NA
TGTGCCAGCAGTTTCGGTAGGAACAGGGAAGATGAGCAGTTCTTC
CASSFGRNREDEQFF
>NA|TRBJ1-5|TRBV6-6|NA
TGTGCCAGCACGGGCAGGGATAGCAATCAGCCCCAGCATTTT
CASTGRDSNQPQHF
>once|TRBJ2-7|TRBV5-6|TRBD2
TGTGCCAGCAGCCCTTGGCCTAGCGGGTCCTACGAGCAGTACTTC
CASSPWPSGSYEQYF
>few|TRBJ1-5|TRBV5-5|NA
TGTGCCAGCAGCTTGGTGGTAGGGCTTAGTCAGCCCCAGCATTTT
CASSLVVGLSQPQHF
>NA|TRBJ1-2|TRBV7-9|NA
TGTGCCAGCAGCTTAGCCCCGGGTGCCACTAACTATGGCTACACCTTC
CASSLAPGATNYGYTF
>NA|TRBJ2-1|TRBV7-2|NA
TGTGCCAGCAGCCGGGTTCGGACTATCTACAATGAGCAGTTCTTC
CASSRVRTIYNEQFF
>NA|TRBJ2-7|TRBV6-5|NA
TGTGCCAGCAGTTACATGGGGAGTAACGAGCAGTACTTC
CASSYMGSNEQYF
>NA|TRBJ2-1|TRBV7-9|NA
TGTGCCAGCACGGCGTTACGGCCCAATGAGCAGTTCTTC
CASTALRPNEQFF
>once|TRBJ1-5|TRBV25-1|TRBD1
TGTGCCAGCAGTCCACGGACAGGGGGCACTCTTCAGCCCCAGCATTTT
CASSPRTGGTLQPQHF
>NA|TRBJ2-1|TRBV7-9|NA
TGTGCCAGCAGCTTCACTGCGAGGGGCGATGAGCAGTTCTTC
CASSFTARGDEQFF
>NA|TRBJ2-1|TRBV5-6|TRBD1
TGTGCCAGCAGCTTAAATCCCGGGACAGGGGACTACAATGAGCAGTTCTTC
CASSLNPGTGDYNEQFF
>NA|TRBJ2-1|TRBV7-9|TRBD2
TGTGCCAGCAGCCCCCCCCTACTAGCGAACAATGAGCAGTTCTTC
CASSPPLLANNEQFF
>NA|TRBJ2-1|TRBV7-3|NA
TGTGCCAGCAGCTTAACTGGAGTGGTAGGGGCCCCGAGCAATGAGCAGTTCTTC
CASSLTGVVGAPSNEQFF
>NA|TRBJ2-7|TRBV10-2|NA
TGCGCCAGCAGTGAGGCGGGAGAGCAGTACTTC
CASSEAGEQYF
>NA|TRBJ2-7|TRBV30|NA
TGTGCCTGGAGTGTCTCCCTGGTCTACGAGCAGTACTTC
CAWSVSLVYEQYF
>NA|TRBJ2-7|TRBV28|NA
TGTGCCAGCAGTTTAGGGGCCATCTCCTACGAGCAGTACTTC
CASSLGAISYEQYF
>NA|TRBJ2-7|TRBV2|TRBD1
TGTGCCAACATGGTAGGGGGCCCCACCTACGAGCAGTACTTC
CANMVGGPTYEQYF
>NA|TRBJ2-3|TRBV27|NA
TGTGCCAGCAGTAACAGTTTAGGAGGGGTTGGCACAGATACGCAGTATTTT
CASSNSLGGVGTDTQYF
>NA|TRBJ2-1|TRBV21-1|NA
TGTGCCACCCCCCCCGCGGAGCAGTTCTTC
CATPPAEQFF
>NA|TRBJ2-1|TRBV4-1|TRBD2
TGCGCCAGCAGCCAAATGACTAGCGGGACCAATGAGCAGTTCTTC
CASSQMTSGTNEQFF
>NA|TRBJ1-1|TRBV27|NA
TGTGCCAGCAGTTTAACGCGCTGGGGAAGGGAGAGTGGAGCTTTCTTT
CASSLTRWGRESGAFF
>once|TRBJ1-2|TRBV6-5|TRBD1
TGTGCCAGCAGTTACTCGGGGACAGGGGGCCTTGGCTACACCTTC
CASSYSGTGGLGYTF
>NA|TRBJ2-1|TRBV6-5|NA
TGTGCCAGCAGTTACCCCCCTGGTCCCTCCTACAATGAGCAGTTCTTC
CASSYPPGPSYNEQFF
>NA|TRBJ1-4|TRBV4-1|NA
TGCGCCAGCAGCCAAGATATCAGGGTAAAGGCGAATGAAAAACTGTTTTTT
CASSQDIRVKANEKLFF
>NA|TRBJ2-1|TRBV25-1|NA
TGTGCCAGCAGTGTAGGGGCGGGGAGCAATGAGCAGTTCTTC
CASSVGAGSNEQFF
>NA|TRBJ2-7|TRBV19|NA
TGTGCCAGGAACCACCCGGGAGAGCAGTACTTC
CARNHPGEQYF
>NA|TRBJ1-3|TRBV11-2|NA
TGTGCCAGCAGCTTAGTGCTCGCGAGCTCTGGAAACACCATATATTTT
CASSLVLASSGNTIYF
>NA|TRBJ2-1|TRBV5-1|TRBD2
TGCGCCAGCAGCGGGACTAGCGGGAGCTCCTACAATGAGCAGTTCTTC
CASSGTSGSSYNEQFF
>NA|TRBJ2-7|TRBV30|NA
TGTGCCTGGAAGGGACGGGACCCTCGGGGGTACGAGCAGTACTTC
CAWKGRDPRGYEQYF
>NA|TRBJ1-1|TRBV11-2|TRBD1
TGTGCCAGCAGCTTAAGGCGGGACAGGGGCACTGAAGCTTTCTTT
CASSLRRDRGTEAFF